This TCR beta chain was identified in a study of T-cell reconstitution after alpha-beta-depleted transplantation in children. This sample's TCRbeta library carried unique molecular identifier barcodes. Via MiXCR, TCRdb re-called the PCR reads, giving one row per CDR3 protein. This sample has hundreds of thousands of distinct CDR3 sequences, with roughly 25% found just once. This CDR3 is 13 amino acids long. V was cut by 8 bases and J by 5 bases, with 15 bases left in between. This clonotype was picked up a small number of times. This clonotype was obtained from a female patient aged 2-9 years who had a stem cell transplant for congenital amegakaryocytic thrombocytopenia, so the T cells may come from the graft donor. This sample comprised PBMCs, mostly from graft donor cells, obtained 360 days after TCRalphabeta/CD19-depleted stem cell transplant. V is TRBV12-3 or TRBV12-4 and J is TRBJ1-1, with D unclear. The CDR3 region has the DNA TGTGCCAGCGGCAGAGGATCGCGGACTGAAGCTTTCTTT. Encoded protein: CASGRGSRTEAFF.